Given below is one TCR beta chain in context. Its antigen is unidentified. The data were obtained in a study of CXCR3-negative and CXCR3-positive naive CD8 T cells. Study findings and constraints: Across naive subsets, surface CD5 expression was comparable, and TCR strength was inferred from properties of the TRB CDR3.

UMI labels and 5' RACE were used to prepare the TRB cDNA libraries. TCRdb re-called the 5' RACE reads and shows each CDR3 protein once, DNA omitted. The sample has 8,000 to 8,500 distinct CDR3 sequences. The V gene's germline CDR1 is MNHEY and CDR2 SVGAGI. This CDR3 comprises 15 residues. This TCR derives from a human donor in good health. Some clones in this sample may be carry-over from other donors' samples. The source material was naive CXCR3- CD8+ T cells from blood. The subset was: CD45RO-CCR7+CD27+CD95- naive CD8+ T cells lacking CXCR3 (TNR3-). The V and J genes are TRBV6-5 and TRBJ2-1; TCRdb's D gene call, TRBD2, goes unchecked for lack of DNA. The CDR3 sequence: CASSPGLAAYNEQFF.